This entry is about one T cell receptor beta chain. Its antigen is still unknown. The sample is drawn from a study of cytomegalovirus exposure and HLA in healthy donors. Whole-study results and caveats: Association of a missense DCLRE1C variant with TCR beta V- and J-gene trimming was reported in a later analysis.

Primers: 60 Vbeta forward and 13 Jbeta reverse. Authors' methods: Tens of millions of unique TCR beta chains, about 11 million of them shared, were counted by a later analysis. Profiled with immunoSEQ multiplex PCR; TCRdb holds only in-frame clones, not every one. The D gene and trimming were derived from the DNA, and the V and J assignments and clone size from that table. This sample lists more than 40,000 clones; its ten largest clones have 2% to 2.5%. Germline CDR1 MNHEY, CDR2 SVGAGI. This CDR3 is built from 14 residues. The J segment lost 1 base and the V segment lost 8 bases, leaving 7 bases of the junction unmatched.

The sequenced sample was PBMCs. This sequence was found in a female donor in good health and CMV-seronegative. The chain combines TRBV6-5 with TRBJ2-5; TRBD2 matches 7 bases. In DNA form, the CDR3 reads TGTGCCAGCGCCCGGGGGGAAGTCCAAGAGACCCAGTACTTC. It yields the protein CASARGEVQETQYF.